Reported below is one T cell receptor beta chain. Its antigen is not identified. This record comes from a study of blood T cells in healthy people across ages. General study results and limits: Long-lived donors carried more naive CD4+ cells and greater diversity than aged donors.

Primers used in a second PCR of roughly 7 to 12 cycles were a sample-barcoded 5' primer and a J-beta primer mix. MiXCR was run by TCRdb on the 5' RACE reads, yielding one entry per CDR3 protein. The sample holds about 570,000 distinct CDR3 sequences, roughly 29% seen once. Trimming took off 4 bases at V and 8 bases at J, with 17 bases between the two ends. The CDR3 length is 14 residues. This TCR was sampled from a woman aged 70 to 79 in good health. The gene calls are TRBV12-3 or TRBV12-4 and TRBJ1-2; D is ambiguous. Sequencing used blood. CDR3 amino acids: CASSSADGHGGYTF. The CDR3, as DNA: TGTGCCAGCAGTTCGGCGGACGGGCACGGAGGCTACACCTTC.